These 19 T cell receptor beta chains were sequenced from one sample in a study of OX40 agonist ivuxolimab in advanced cancers. The repertoire was sequenced with immunoSEQ multiplex PCR; TCRdb's copy has only in-frame clones and lacks some. Among approximately 84,000 clones, roughly 89% were seen once, and the ten largest hold around 0.19%. The starting material was CD4+ or CD8+ T cells sorted from blood, obtained in a trial of the OX40 agonist ivuxolimab. Receptors originate from an adult with an advanced solid tumor such as melanoma, head and neck, liver or kidney cancer.

The chain couples TRBV18 to TRBJ1-5; D perhaps matches TRBD1 (5 bases). The V end lost 3 bases, the J end lost 5 bases, and 14 bases lay between the germline ends. The CDR3 has 15 amino acids. The V gene's germline CDR1 is KGHSH and CDR2 LQKENI. In DNA, the CDR3 is TGTGCCAGCTCACCTAGCAGGGTCGGTGATCAGCCCCAGCATTTT. Translated, it gives CASSPSRVGDQPQHF.

This clone was counted a few times. V gene TRBV18 combines with J gene TRBJ1-1; TRBD1 aligns across 8 bases. The V segment lost 4 bases and the J segment 8 bases; nucleotides outside the gene matches: 9. The CDR3 has 14 amino acids. Germline V CDR1 and CDR2: KGHSH, LQKENI. DNA for the CDR3: TGTGCCAGCTCACTCCAGGGGGCGGTAGTAGAAGCTTTCTTT. Translating gives CASSLQGAVVEAFF. Full variable domain (remainder filled in from reference TRBV18 and TRBJ1-1): NAGVMQNPRHLVRRRGQEARLRCSPMKGHSHVYWYRQLPEEGLKFMVYLQKENIIDESGMPKERFSAEFPKEGPSILRIQQVVRGDSAAYFCASSLQGAVVEAFFGQGTRLTVV.

The chain links TRBV9 to TRBJ2-7; tentative D call: TRBD2 (5 bases). Germline CDR1 SGDLS, CDR2 YYNGEE. V dropped 0 bases and J dropped 6 bases, with 22 bases sitting between them. The CDR3 consists of 17 residues. This CDR3 is CASSVGLWTEDYVEQYF. As DNA, the CDR3 is TGTGCCAGCAGCGTAGGGCTGTGGACGGAGGATTACGTCGAGCAGTACTTC.

The chain carries TRBV10-3 and TRBJ2-3; 12 positions match TRBD2. Germline lookup yields CDR1 ENHRY and CDR2 SYGVKD. The CDR3 runs 16 residues. With V trimmed by 4 bases and J by 6 bases, 8 bases remained unmatched. The chain's CDR3 is CAISALAGGPTDTQYF. CDR3 sequence (DNA): TGTGCCATCAGTGCCCTAGCGGGAGGGCCTACCGATACGCAGTATTTT.

This clone was counted a few times. This chain connects TRBV20-1 to TRBJ2-7, with D tentatively TRBD1 (5 bases). The CDR3 loop spans 11 amino acids. V lost 6 bases and J lost 1, with 7 bases in between. Germline V CDR1 and CDR2: DFQATT, SNEGSKA (reference sequence). CDR3: CSADRSYEQYF. The CDR3 coding sequence is TGCAGTGCCGACAGATCCTACGAGCAGTACTTC.

The gene calls are TRBV10-1 and TRBJ2-5; 9 positions agree with TRBD1. With 10 bases clipped from V and 10 bases from J, the junction kept 28 bases outside the gene matches. Germline CDR1 WNHNN, CDR2 SYGVQD (reference sequence). The CDR3 has 18 amino acids. The CDR3 sequence is CAISWDRAGGGAKKDQYF. The DNA of the CDR3 is TGCGCCATCTCGTGGGACAGGGCTGGTGGCGGGGCGAAAAAGGACCAGTACTTC.

The genes are TRBV7-9 and TRBJ1-2, with a possible D match to TRBD1 (6 bases). The V and J ends lost 5 bases and 7 bases respectively, with 11 bases between them. The CDR3 consists of 12 residues. In germline, CDR1 is SEHNR, CDR2 FQNEAQ (reference sequence). The CDR3: CASSETGTGYTF. The CDR3 DNA follows: TGTGCCAGCAGCGAAACAGGGACTGGCTACACCTTC.

V gene TRBV18 combines with J gene TRBJ2-5; 9 nucleotides match TRBD1. This CDR3 has 15 residues. Losses at the gene ends were 2 bases for V and 4 bases for J; bases not matched to a gene: 5. The germline V gene encodes CDR1 KGHSH and CDR2 LQKENI. The DNA of the CDR3 is TGTGCCAGCTCACCAAAGGGACAGGGAAGAGAGACCCAGTACTTC. Encoded protein: CASSPKGQGRETQYF.

The chain uses TRBV2 and TRBJ2-2; 8 bases are a match to TRBD2. Germline lookup yields CDR1 SNHLY and CDR2 FYNNEI. The CDR3 is made up of 16 amino acids. With V trimmed by 3 bases and J by 6 bases, 9 bases remained unmatched. The CDR3 reads CASSEVGTSRAGELFF. The CDR3 DNA reads as TGTGCCAGCAGTGAGGTCGGGACTAGTAGGGCCGGGGAGCTGTTTTTT. The full variable domain, in which reference TRBV2 and TRBJ2-2 provide the parts outside the CDR3, is EPEVTQTPSHQVTQMGQEVILRCVPISNHLYFYWYRQILGQKVEFLVSFYNNEISEKSEIFDDQFSVERPDGSNFTLKIRSTKLEDSAMYFCASSEVGTSRAGELFFGEGSRLTVL.

This rearrangement joins TRBV10-1 to TRBJ1-1; D not certain. The CDR3 runs 14 residues. Trimming took off 0 bases at V and 4 bases at J, with 9 bases between the two ends. Germline V gene lookup returns CDR1 WNHNN and CDR2 SYGVQD (reference sequence). The CDR3 coding sequence is TGCGCCAGCAGTGAGTCGAGGGTAGCCACTGAAGCTTTCTTT. Translated, it gives CASSESRVATEAFF.

There are a few counts of this clone. J is TRBJ1-5 and V is TRBV6-5; D remains ambiguous. Trimming left V 4 bases short and J 3 bases short, with 16 bases between. The CDR3 sequence is 16 residues long. The germline V gene has CDR1 MNHEY and CDR2 SVGAGI. This CDR3 is CASSSTQRPNNQPQHF. CDR3 in DNA: TGTGCCAGCAGTTCCACACAAAGACCCAACAATCAGCCCCAGCATTTT.

This rearrangement joins TRBV27 to TRBJ1-2, with 7 bases that match TRBD1. V lost 5 bases, J lost 6 bases, and 12 bases stayed unmatched. The CDR3 covers 15 residues. Germline V lookup: CDR1 MNHEY, CDR2 SMNVEV (reference sequence). CDR3 DNA sequence: TGTGCCAGCAGTCCACAGACAGGGTTGGGTAATGGCTACACCTTC. Residues: CASSPQTGLGNGYTF.

J is TRBJ2-7 and V is TRBV7-2, with 8 bases identical to TRBD2. This CDR3 is 15 amino acids long. In germline, CDR1 is SGHTA, CDR2 FQGNSA. J was trimmed by 7 bases and V by 5 bases; bases with no gene match: 13. CDR3 coding DNA: TGTGCCAGCAGCCCCCGTGGTAGCGGGATCGGGGAGCAGTACTTC. It translates to CASSPRGSGIGEQYF.

This chain joins TRBV5-1 and TRBJ1-4; D ambiguous. Germline CDR1 is SGHRS and CDR2 is YFSETQ. V lost 0 bases and J lost 3, with 9 bases in between. CDR3 length: 15 amino acids. The CDR3 sequence: CASSLGSWANEKLFF. CDR3 sequence (DNA): TGCGCCAGCAGCTTGGGGTCGTGGGCTAATGAAAAACTGTTTTTT.

This rearrangement joins TRBV7-3 to TRBJ1-2; 8 bases line up with TRBD1. The germline CDR1 and CDR2 sequences are SGHTA and FQGTGA. V lost 4 bases to trimming and J lost 2 bases; unmatched junction nucleotides: 9. This CDR3 has 16 residues. CDR3 bases: TGTGCCAGCAGCTCTTCCAGGGGGCTAGGGAACTATGGCTACACCTTC. It translates to CASSSSRGLGNYGYTF. Based on the CDR3 plus reference TRBV7-3 and TRBJ1-2, the full variable domain is GAGVSQTPSNKVTEKGKYVELRCDPISGHTALYWYRQSLGQGPEFLIYFQGTGAADDSGLPNDRFFAVRPEGSVSTLKIQRTERGDSAVYLCASSSSRGLGNYGYTFGSGTRLTVV.

This clone has only one observation. This rearrangement joins TRBV5-1 to TRBJ2-2; the D gene is possibly TRBD1 (6 bases). The CDR3 is 14 amino acids. Trimming removed 8 bases from V and 4 bases from J, with 15 bases in between. The germline gives CDR1 SGHRS, CDR2 YFSETQ. CDR3 nucleotide sequence: TGCGCCAGTCAACAGGGATCGGGCACCGGGGAGCTGTTTTTT. Its translation is CASQQGSGTGELFF.

J is TRBJ1-2 and V is TRBV25-1; perhaps TRBD1 as D (5 bases). This CDR3 comprises 13 residues. Germline lookup yields CDR1 MGHDK and CDR2 SYGVNS. Trimming removed 2 bases from V and 8 bases from J, with 12 bases in between. The CDR3 loop is CASSEGGTDGYTF. CDR3 in DNA: TGTGCCAGCAGTGAAGGTGGGACGGACGGCTACACCTTC.

The chain recombines TRBV2 with TRBJ2-2; 8 bases are shared with TRBD1. The CDR3 runs to 14 residues. With V trimmed by 8 bases and J by 2 bases, 4 bases remained unmatched. In germline, CDR1 is SNHLY, CDR2 FYNNEI. CDR3 nucleotide sequence: TGTGCCAGCGCCGGACAGGGTAACACCGGGGAGCTGTTTTTT. Residues: CASAGQGNTGELFF.

CDR3 coding DNA: TGTGCCACGCCCGGACAGGGCGGTCAGCCCCAGCATTTT. As protein: CATPGQGGQPQHF. The V and J genes are TRBV28 and TRBJ1-5; TRBD1 agrees at 8 bases. This CDR3 has 13 residues. CDR1 and CDR2 (germline): MDHEN, SYDVKM. The ends lost 10 bases at V and 6 bases at J; junction bases unmatched: 8.